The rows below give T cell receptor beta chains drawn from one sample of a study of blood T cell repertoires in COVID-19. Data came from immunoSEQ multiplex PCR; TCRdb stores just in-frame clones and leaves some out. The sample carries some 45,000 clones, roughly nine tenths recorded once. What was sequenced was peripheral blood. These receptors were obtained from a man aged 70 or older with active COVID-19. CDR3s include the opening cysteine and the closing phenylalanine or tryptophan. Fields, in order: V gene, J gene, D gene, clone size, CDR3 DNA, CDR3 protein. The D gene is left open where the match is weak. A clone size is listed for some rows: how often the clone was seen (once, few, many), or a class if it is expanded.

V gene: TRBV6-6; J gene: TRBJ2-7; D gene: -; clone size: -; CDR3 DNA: TGTGCCAGCAGAGGGAGTTACGAGCAGTACTTC; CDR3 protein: CASRGSYEQYF
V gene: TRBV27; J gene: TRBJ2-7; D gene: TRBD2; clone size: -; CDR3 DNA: TGTGCCAGCAGTTTAAGGGCCGGGACTAGCCTGAGGGCCATCGAGCAGTACTTC; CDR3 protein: CASSLRAGTSLRAIEQYF
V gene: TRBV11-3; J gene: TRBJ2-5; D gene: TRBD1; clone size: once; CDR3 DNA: TGTGCCAGCAGCTTTGGGATCTCAGGGGGCGCCGGGGAGACCCAGTACTTC; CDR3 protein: CASSFGISGGAGETQYF
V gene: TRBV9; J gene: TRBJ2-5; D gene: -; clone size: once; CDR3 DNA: TGTGCCAGCAGCGTAGCGGGAATTTCGGGTGAGACCCAGTACTTC; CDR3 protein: CASSVAGISGETQYF
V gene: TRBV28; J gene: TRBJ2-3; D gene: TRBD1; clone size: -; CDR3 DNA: TGTGCCAGCAGTATCATGGGGACAGGGGACACAGATACGCAGTATTTT; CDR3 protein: CASSIMGTGDTDTQYF
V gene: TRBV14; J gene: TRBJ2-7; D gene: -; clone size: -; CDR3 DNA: TGTGCCAGCAGCCAATCGGGCTACGAGCAGTACTTC; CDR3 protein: CASSQSGYEQYF
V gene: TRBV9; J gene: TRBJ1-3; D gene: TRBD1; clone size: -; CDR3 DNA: TGTGCCAGCAGCCCCGGGACAGGAAGCTCTGGAAACACCATATATTTT; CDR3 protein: CASSPGTGSSGNTIYF
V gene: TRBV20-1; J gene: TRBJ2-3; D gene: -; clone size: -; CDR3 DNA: TGCAGTGCAAAAAGCGATACGCAGTATTTT; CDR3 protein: CSAKSDTQYF
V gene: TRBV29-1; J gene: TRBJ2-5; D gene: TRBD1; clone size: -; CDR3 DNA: TGCAGCGTTGACTTACAGGGGGCGGGGGAGACCCAGTACTTC; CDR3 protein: CSVDLQGAGETQYF
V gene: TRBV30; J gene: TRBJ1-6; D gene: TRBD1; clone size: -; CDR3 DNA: TGTGCCTGGAGCCTGACAGGGTCCGATTCACCCCTCCACTTT; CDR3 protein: CAWSLTGSDSPLHF
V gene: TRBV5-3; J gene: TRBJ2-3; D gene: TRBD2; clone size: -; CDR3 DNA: TGTGCCAGAAGCTCAAGGACTAGCGGGGGAACCGATACGCAGTATTTT; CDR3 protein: CARSSRTSGGTDTQYF
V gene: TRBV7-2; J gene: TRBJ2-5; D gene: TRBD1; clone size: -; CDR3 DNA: TGTGCCAGCAGCCGGGACAGCGAGCAAGAGACCCAGTACTTC; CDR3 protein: CASSRDSEQETQYF
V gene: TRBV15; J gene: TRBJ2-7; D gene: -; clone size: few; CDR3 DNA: TGTGCCACCAGCTGTGGGGGCCGGGGGGCAAGCTCCTACGAGCAGTACTTC; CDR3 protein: CATSCGGRGASSYEQYF
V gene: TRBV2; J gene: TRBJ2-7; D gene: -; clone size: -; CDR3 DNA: TGTGCCAGCAGTGAGGCAGGGTACTCCTACGAGCAGTACTTC; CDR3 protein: CASSEAGYSYEQYF
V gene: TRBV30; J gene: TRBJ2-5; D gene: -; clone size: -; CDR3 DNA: TGTGCCTGGGGTGAGGTGACCCTCCAAGAGACCCAGTACTTC; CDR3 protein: CAWGEVTLQETQYF
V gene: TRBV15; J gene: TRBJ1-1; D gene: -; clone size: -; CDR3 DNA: TGTGCCACCAGCAGGGCGGGACTGAAGAACACTGAAGCTTTCTTT; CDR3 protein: CATSRAGLKNTEAFF
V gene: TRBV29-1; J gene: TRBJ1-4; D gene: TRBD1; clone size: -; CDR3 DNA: TGCAGCGCTACCCTGCTTTCGGGACAGGGGTCTGAAAAACTGTTTTTT; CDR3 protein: CSATLLSGQGSEKLFF
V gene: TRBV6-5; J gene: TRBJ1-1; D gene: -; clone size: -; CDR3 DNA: TGTGCCAGCATCGTACCAGGGAACACTGAAGCTTTCTTT; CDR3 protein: CASIVPGNTEAFF
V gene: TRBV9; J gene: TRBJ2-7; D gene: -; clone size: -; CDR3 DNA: TGTGCCAGCAGCGCCGAGGGGCGGGGGCCTCCCTACGAGCAGTACTTC; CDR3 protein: CASSAEGRGPPYEQYF
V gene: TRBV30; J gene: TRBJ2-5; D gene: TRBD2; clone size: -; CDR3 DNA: TGTGCCTGGAGTCAAGGGACTAGCGGGGCAGAGACCCAGTACTTC; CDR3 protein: CAWSQGTSGAETQYF
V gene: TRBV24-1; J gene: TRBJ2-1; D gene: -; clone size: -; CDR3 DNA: TGTGCCACCAGTGACCCTGGACAAAACAATGAGCAGTTCTTC; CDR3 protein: CATSDPGQNNEQFF
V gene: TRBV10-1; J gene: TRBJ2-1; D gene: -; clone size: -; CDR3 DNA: TGCGCCAGCAGTGAGTCGACTCTTGGCGGGGCCGGAGGGAATGAGCAGTTCTTC; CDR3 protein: CASSESTLGGAGGNEQFF
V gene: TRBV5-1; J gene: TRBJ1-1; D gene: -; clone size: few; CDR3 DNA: TGCGCCAGCAGCCCACATACAGGGAGGAACACTGAAGCTTTCTTT; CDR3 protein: CASSPHTGRNTEAFF
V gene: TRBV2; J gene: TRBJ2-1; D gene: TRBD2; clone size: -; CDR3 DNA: TGTGCCAGCAGTCCTTGGCGGGGGGACGGTGAGCAGTTCTTC; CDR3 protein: CASSPWRGDGEQFF
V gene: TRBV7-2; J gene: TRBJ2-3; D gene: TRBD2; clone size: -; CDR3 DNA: TGTGCCAGCAGCTTACAAGGTGGCCGGGGGGGCGAAGATACGCAGTATTTT; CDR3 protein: CASSLQGGRGGEDTQYF
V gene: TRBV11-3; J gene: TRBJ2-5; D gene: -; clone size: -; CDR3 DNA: TGTGCCAGCAGCTCCTTTGGCGGGCAAGAGACCCAGTACTTC; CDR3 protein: CASSSFGGQETQYF
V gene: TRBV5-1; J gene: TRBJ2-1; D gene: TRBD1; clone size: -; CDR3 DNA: TGCGCCAGCAGTGACAGGGCCGACAATGAGCAGTTCTTC; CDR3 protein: CASSDRADNEQFF
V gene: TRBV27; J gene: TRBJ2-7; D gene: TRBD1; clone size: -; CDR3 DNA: TGTGCCAGCAGTCCTTGGGACAGAGCCTACGAGCAGTACTTC; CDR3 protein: CASSPWDRAYEQYF
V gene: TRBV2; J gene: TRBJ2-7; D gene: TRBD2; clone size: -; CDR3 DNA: TGTGCCAGCAGGCCCGCCAGCGGGGGCTACGAGCAGTACTTC; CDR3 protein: CASRPASGGYEQYF
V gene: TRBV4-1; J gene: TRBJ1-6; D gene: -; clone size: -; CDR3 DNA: TGCGCCAGCAGCCAAGAGGGCAGGCCTAATTCACCCCTCCACTTT; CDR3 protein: CASSQEGRPNSPLHF
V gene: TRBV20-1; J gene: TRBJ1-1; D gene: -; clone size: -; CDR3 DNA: TGCAGTGCCTGGGACACGCCTGAAGCTTTCTTT; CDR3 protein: CSAWDTPEAFF
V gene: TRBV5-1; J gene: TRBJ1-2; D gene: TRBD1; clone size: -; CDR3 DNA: TGCGCCAGCAGCTCAGAACAGGGGTCCTTCTATGGCTACACCTTC; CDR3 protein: CASSSEQGSFYGYTF